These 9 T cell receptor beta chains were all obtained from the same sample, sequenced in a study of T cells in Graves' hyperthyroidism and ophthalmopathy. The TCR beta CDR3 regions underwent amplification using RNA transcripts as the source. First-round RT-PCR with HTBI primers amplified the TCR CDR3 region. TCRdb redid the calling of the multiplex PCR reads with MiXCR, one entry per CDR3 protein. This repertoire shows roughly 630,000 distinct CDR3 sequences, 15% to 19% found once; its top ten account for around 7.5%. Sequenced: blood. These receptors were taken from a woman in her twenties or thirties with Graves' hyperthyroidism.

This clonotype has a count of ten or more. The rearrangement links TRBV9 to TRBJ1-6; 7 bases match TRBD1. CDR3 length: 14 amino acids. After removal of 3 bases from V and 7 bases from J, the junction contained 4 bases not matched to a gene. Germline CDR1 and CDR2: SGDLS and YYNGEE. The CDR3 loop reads CASSGGQRNSPLHF. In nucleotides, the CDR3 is TGTGCCAGCAGCGGGGGACAGAGAAATTCACCCCTCCACTTT.

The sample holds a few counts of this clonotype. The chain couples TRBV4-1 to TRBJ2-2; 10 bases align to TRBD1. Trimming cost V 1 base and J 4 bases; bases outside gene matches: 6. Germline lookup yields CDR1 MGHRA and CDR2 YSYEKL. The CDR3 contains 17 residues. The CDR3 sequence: CASSQVGGTGVTGELFF. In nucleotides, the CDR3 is TGCGCCAGCAGCCAAGTAGGAGGGACAGGGGTCACCGGGGAGCTGTTTTTT.

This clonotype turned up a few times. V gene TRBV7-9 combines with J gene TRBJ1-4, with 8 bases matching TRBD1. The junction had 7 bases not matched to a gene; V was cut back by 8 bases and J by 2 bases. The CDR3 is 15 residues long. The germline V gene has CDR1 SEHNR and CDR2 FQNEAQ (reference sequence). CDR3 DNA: TGTGCCAGCGGCCATAGGACAGGGACTAATGAAAAACTGTTTTTT. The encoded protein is CASGHRTGTNEKLFF.

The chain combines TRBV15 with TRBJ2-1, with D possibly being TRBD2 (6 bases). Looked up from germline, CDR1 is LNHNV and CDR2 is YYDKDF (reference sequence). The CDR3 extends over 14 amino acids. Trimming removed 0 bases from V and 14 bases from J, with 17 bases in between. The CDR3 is CATSRDWVIRREFF. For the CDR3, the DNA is TGTGCCACCAGCAGAGATTGGGTGATTAGGAGGGAGTTCTTC. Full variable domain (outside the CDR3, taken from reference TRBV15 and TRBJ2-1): DAMVIQNPRYQVTQFGKPVTLSCSQTLNHNVMYWYQQKSSQAPKLLFHYYDKDFNNEADTPDNFQSRRPNTSFCFLDIRSPGLGDTAMYLCATSRDWVIRREFFGPGTRLTVL.

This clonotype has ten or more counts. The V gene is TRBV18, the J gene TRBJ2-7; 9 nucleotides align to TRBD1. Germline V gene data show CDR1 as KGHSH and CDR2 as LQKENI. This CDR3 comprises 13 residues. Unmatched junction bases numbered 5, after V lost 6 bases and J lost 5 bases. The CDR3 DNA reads TGTGCCAGCTCTCGGACAGGGGTCCACGAGCAGTACTTC. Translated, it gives CASSRTGVHEQYF.

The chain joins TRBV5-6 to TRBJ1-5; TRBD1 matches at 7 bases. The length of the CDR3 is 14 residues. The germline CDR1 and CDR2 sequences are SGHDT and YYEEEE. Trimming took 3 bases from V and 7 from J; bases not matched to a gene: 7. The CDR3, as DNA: TGTGCCAGCAGCTCCGGGACAGCTTACCAGCCCCAGCATTTT. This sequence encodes CASSSGTAYQPQHF. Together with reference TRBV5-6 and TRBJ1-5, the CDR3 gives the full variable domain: DAGVTQSPTHLIKTRGQQVTLRCSPKSGHDTVSWYQQALGQGPQFIFQYYEEEERQRGNFPDRFSGHQFPNYSSELNVNALLLGDSALYLCASSSGTAYQPQHFGDGTRLSIL.

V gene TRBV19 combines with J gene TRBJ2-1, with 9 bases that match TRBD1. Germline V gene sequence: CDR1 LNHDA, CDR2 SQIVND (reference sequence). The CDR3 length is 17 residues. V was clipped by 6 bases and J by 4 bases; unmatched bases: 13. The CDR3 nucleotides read TGTGCCAGTAGACACAACTCCGGGACAGGGCGATACAATGAGCAGTTCTTC. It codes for CASRHNSGTGRYNEQFF.

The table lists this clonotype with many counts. The CDR3 here is CSARDVLAGVEQYF. The CDR3 DNA follows: TGCAGTGCTAGAGATGTGCTAGCGGGAGTCGAGCAGTACTTC. J is TRBJ2-7 and V is TRBV20-1; 10 bases line up with TRBD2. V shed 0 bases, J shed 6 bases, and the junction held 5 bases outside the gene matches. The CDR3 is made up of 14 amino acids. CDR1 is DFQATT and CDR2 is SNEGSKA in the germline V gene (reference sequence).

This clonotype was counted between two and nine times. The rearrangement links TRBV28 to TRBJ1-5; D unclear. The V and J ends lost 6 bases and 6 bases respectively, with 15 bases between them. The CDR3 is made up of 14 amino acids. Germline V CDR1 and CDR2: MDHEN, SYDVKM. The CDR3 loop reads CASSRGEIAQPQHF. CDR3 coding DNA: TGTGCCAGCAGCCGCGGGGAGATAGCTCAGCCCCAGCATTTT.